Included here is one T cell receptor (beta chain) sequence, with context. V dropped 0 bases and J dropped 6 bases, with 21 bases sitting between them. The CDR3 covers 16 residues. Per germline, CDR1 GTSNPN and CDR2 SVGIG (reference sequence). The data were taken from a study of cytomegalovirus exposure and HLA in healthy donors. Vbeta (60) and Jbeta (13) primers were used in the PCR. The repertoire was sequenced with immunoSEQ multiplex PCR; TCRdb's copy has only in-frame clones and lacks some. The sample yields some 130,000 clones, roughly 78% seen once. The chain uses TRBV30 and TRBJ2-7; a weak D match, TRBD1 (7 bases). The sequenced material came from PBMCs. This TCR derives from a man younger than 45 in good health and CMV-seronegative. Written as DNA, the CDR3 is TGTGCCTGGAGTGTAGGGATGACAGGGTTCGGGGGCGAGCAGTACTTC. Protein product: CAWSVGMTGFGGEQYF. The whole variable domain, filled in from reference TRBV30 and TRBJ2-7, reads SQTIHQWPATLVQPVGSPLSLECTVEGTSNPNLYWYRQAAGRGLQLLFYSVGIGQISSEVPQNLSASRPQDRQFILSSKKLLLSDSGFYLCAWSVGMTGFGGEQYFGPGTRLTVT.